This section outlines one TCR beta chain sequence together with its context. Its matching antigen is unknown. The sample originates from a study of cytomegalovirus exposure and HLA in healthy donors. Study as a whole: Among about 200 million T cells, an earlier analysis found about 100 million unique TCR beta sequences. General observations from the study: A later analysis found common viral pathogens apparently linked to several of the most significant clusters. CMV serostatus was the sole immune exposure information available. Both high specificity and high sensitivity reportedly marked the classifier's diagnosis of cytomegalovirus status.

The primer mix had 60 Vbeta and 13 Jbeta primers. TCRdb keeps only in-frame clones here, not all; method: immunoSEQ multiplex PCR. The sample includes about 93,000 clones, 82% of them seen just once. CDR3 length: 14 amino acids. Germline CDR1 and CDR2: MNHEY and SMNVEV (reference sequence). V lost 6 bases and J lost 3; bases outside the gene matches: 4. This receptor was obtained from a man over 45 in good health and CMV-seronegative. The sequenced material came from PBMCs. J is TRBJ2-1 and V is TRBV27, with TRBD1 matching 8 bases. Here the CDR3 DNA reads TGTGCCAGCAGCCCCGGGACAGGCTACAATGAGCAGTTCTTC. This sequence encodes CASSPGTGYNEQFF.